The 26 T cell receptor beta chains given below trace back to one sample, sequenced in a study of blood T cells in healthy people across ages. Through a sample-barcoded 5' primer and a J-beta primer mix, a second PCR was run for roughly 7 to 12 cycles. Each CDR3 protein is one row after TCRdb ran MiXCR on the 5' RACE reads. The sample includes fewer than 1,200,000 distinct CDR3 sequences, 25% seen only once; the top ten take approximately 0.79%. The same data also went into a second study, on T cells of mothers and their children.

The material sequenced was blood. The receptors shown here come from a girl between 2 and 10 years old in good health.

This clonotype was counted between two and nine times. This chain uses TRBV7-2 with TRBJ1-4; D perhaps matches TRBD1 (5 bases). V lost 2 bases to trimming and J lost 2 bases, with 12 bases between them. The CDR3 loop spans 16 amino acids. Per the germline V gene, CDR1 is SGHTA and CDR2 is FQGNSA. DNA for the CDR3: TGTGCCAGCAGCTTATGGCAGGGAGGGACTAATGAAAAACTGTTTTTT. Residues: CASSLWQGGTNEKLFF.

This clonotype was seen a handful of times. This chain links TRBV7-6 with TRBJ1-1; 7 bases are a match to TRBD1. CDR1 is SGHVS and CDR2 is FNYEAQ in the germline V gene. The CDR3 consists of 16 residues. The V gene end was trimmed by 3 bases and the J gene end by 3 bases; junction bases not matched to a gene: 10. The CDR3 DNA reads as TGTGCCAGCAGCTTCCGTGCAGGGGGGTTGGACACTGAAGCTTTCTTT. It codes for CASSFRAGGLDTEAFF. Full variable domain (missing parts from reference TRBV7-6 and TRBJ1-1): GAGVSQSPRYKVTKRGQDVALRCDPISGHVSLYWYRQALGQGPEFLTYFNYEAQQDKSGLPNDRFSAERPEGSISTLTIQRTEQRDSAMYRCASSFRAGGLDTEAFFGQGTRLTVV.

This clonotype occurred a few times. The J gene is TRBJ2-7, the V gene TRBV7-9; D gene unclear. The CDR3 contains 14 residues. The germline CDR1 and CDR2 sequences are SEHNR and FQNEAQ (reference sequence). Trimming left V 5 bases short and J 2 bases short, with 13 bases between. The CDR3 spells CASSASATPYEQYF. The DNA of the CDR3 is TGTGCCAGCAGCGCCTCGGCTACCCCCTACGAGCAGTACTTC.

The chain uses TRBV5-1 and TRBJ2-5, with D uncertain. TRBJ2-1 explains the end of the DNA better; the J call may be wrong. There are 16 residues in the CDR3. Germline V lookup: CDR1 SGHRS, CDR2 YFSETQ. The CDR3 spells CASSDLPGRPDNEQFF. CDR3 in DNA: TGCGCCAGCAGCGACCTTCCGGGCCGCCCGGACAATGAGCAGTTCTTC.

In its sample, this clonotype was seen a few times. The V and J genes are TRBV28 and TRBJ2-5; 13 bases agree with TRBD2. The J call is uncertain, as TRBJ2-1 better fits the DNA end. The CDR3 totals 16 residues. Germline V CDR1 and CDR2: MDHEN, SYDVKM. CDR3 nucleotide sequence: TGTGCCAGCAGTAGAGGAGGGACTAGCGGGATTAATGAGCAGTTCTTC. Protein sequence: CASSRGGTSGINEQFF.

CDR3 sequence reads: CSGGARGETQYF. CDR3 nucleotide sequence: TGCAGCGGGGGGGCGCGGGGAGAGACCCAGTACTTC. V usage is TRBV29-1 and J usage is TRBJ2-5; TRBD1 or TRBD2 may be the D gene (6 bases each). The CDR3 has 12 amino acids. Trimming left V 7 bases short and J 4 bases short, with 13 bases between. Germline lookup yields CDR1 SQVTM and CDR2 ANQGSEA.

This clonotype was picked up a small number of times. The V and J genes are TRBV25-1 and TRBJ2-5; 7 bases align to TRBD1. Germline V gene lookup returns CDR1 MGHDK and CDR2 SYGVNS. This CDR3 comprises 15 residues. V was pared by 4 bases and J by 4 bases, with 9 bases of the junction left unmatched. In DNA form, the CDR3 reads TGTGCCAGCAGTGCTGACAGGGCCCCTGGAGAGACCCAGTACTTC. It codes for CASSADRAPGETQYF. Full variable domain (rest looked up from reference TRBV25-1 and TRBJ2-5): EADIYQTPRYLVIGTGKKITLECSQTMGHDKMYWYQQDPGMELHLIHYSYGVNSTEKGDLSSESTVSRIRTEHFPLTLESARPSHTSQYLCASSADRAPGETQYFGPGTRLLVL.

This clonotype was seen a few times. A junction end diverges from the germline sequence, so it may reflect a read error. This chain links TRBV25-1 with TRBJ1-2; D may be TRBD1 (5 bases). The germline CDR1 and CDR2 sequences are MGHDK and SYGVNS. The CDR3 sequence is 14 residues long. The CDR3 region has the DNA TGTGCCAGCAGGATGGGGGGGTCTAACTGTGGCTACACCTTC. Amino acid sequence: CASRMGGSNCGYTF.

The chain links TRBV20-1 to TRBJ1-6, with D maybe TRBD1 (6 bases). Germline V gene lookup returns CDR1 DFQATT and CDR2 SNEGSKA (reference sequence). The CDR3 length is 14 residues. V lost 6 bases, J lost 11 bases, and 20 bases lay in between. CDR3 in amino acids: CSARRIQGMAPLHF. CDR3 DNA: TGCAGTGCCCGAAGAATACAGGGAATGGCACCCCTCCACTTT.

The V and J genes are TRBV2 and TRBJ2-7; D is uncertain. There are 14 residues in the CDR3. Germline values: CDR1 SNHLY, CDR2 FYNNEI. V shed 3 bases and J shed 0 bases, with 9 bases lying between them. The CDR3 DNA sequence: TGTGCCAGCAGTGAGACCACCTACTCCTACGAGCAGTACTTC. This encodes CASSETTYSYEQYF.

The V call is TRBV12-3 or TRBV12-4, the J call TRBJ2-1; the D is unclear. The CDR3 consists of 17 residues. V lost 1 base to trimming and J lost 2 bases, with 15 bases between them. The CDR3 loop is CASSLVSRTLTYNEQFF. CDR3 DNA sequence: TGTGCCAGCAGTTTAGTCTCCCGAACCCTTACCTACAATGAGCAGTTCTTC.

This clonotype came up a few times. Germline is not matched at one junction end, which may reflect a read error. The chain joins TRBV4-1 to TRBJ2-5, with TRBD2 matching 8 bases. Germline V gene data show CDR1 as MGHRA and CDR2 as YSYEKL. The CDR3 consists of 14 residues. The CDR3 DNA reads as TGCGCCAGCGGAGGGGATCTAGGGACTAGACGAAGGATCTTC. Translating gives CASGGDLGTRRRIF.

The V call is TRBV20-1, the J call TRBJ2-1, with D possibly matching TRBD2 (6 bases). V was cut by 3 bases and J by 0 bases, with 9 bases left in between. Germline V gives CDR1 DFQATT, CDR2 SNEGSKA (reference sequence). This CDR3 is 14 amino acids long. CDR3 region: CSASPGDSYNEQFF. CDR3 DNA: TGCAGTGCTAGTCCGGGAGACTCCTACAATGAGCAGTTCTTC.

This clonotype was detected only a few times. The V call is TRBV12-3 or TRBV12-4, the J call TRBJ2-2, with TRBD2 matching over 7 bases. V shed 2 bases and J 4 bases; nucleotides not matched to a gene: 13. The CDR3 totals 18 residues. CDR3 DNA sequence: TGTGCCAGCAGTTTACGACCCAGACTAGCCCAGAGCACCGGGGAGCTGTTTTTT. Encoded protein: CASSLRPRLAQSTGELFF.

J is TRBJ2-1 and V is TRBV4-1; tentatively, D is TRBD1 (5 bases). With the DNA end fitting TRBJ2-7 better, the J assignment may be wrong. Looked up from germline, CDR1 is MGHRA and CDR2 is YSYEKL. The CDR3 loop spans 14 amino acids. For the CDR3, the DNA is TGCGCCAGCAGCCCCCACCCACAGGCCTACGAGCAGTACTTC. It yields the protein CASSPHPQAYEQYF.

The J gene is TRBJ1-6, the V gene TRBV29-1, with 8 bases lining up with TRBD1. The CDR3 runs to 14 residues. The germline CDR1 and CDR2 sequences are SQVTM and ANQGSEA. The junction had 7 bases not matched to a gene; V was cut back by 3 bases and J by 9 bases. For the CDR3, the DNA is TGCAGCGTTGAGATCCAGGGGGCAGGTTCACCCCTCCACTTT. Its translation: CSVEIQGAGSPLHF.

This chain uses TRBV29-1 with TRBJ2-5, with D maybe TRBD2 (5 bases). The CDR3 is made up of 15 amino acids. The germline CDR1 and CDR2 sequences are SQVTM and ANQGSEA. V lost 4 bases and J 4 bases, leaving 19 bases between the germline ends. CDR3 sequence: CSVVPGWGSGETQYF. The CDR3, as DNA: TGCAGCGTTGTCCCGGGATGGGGATCGGGAGAGACCCAGTACTTC.

The chain is built from TRBV7-8 and TRBJ2-1; D is undetermined. Trimming took 0 bases from V and 10 from J, leaving 16 bases between them. The CDR3 length is 15 residues. Germline V gene sequence: CDR1 SGHVS, CDR2 FQNEAQ. In DNA form, the CDR3 reads TGTGCCAGCAGCTTAGCGGCAGCGAATCTGGGGGAGCAGTTCTTC. Translation: CASSLAAANLGEQFF.

The CDR3: CASSQDGTVYGYTF. Written as DNA, the CDR3 is TGCGCCAGCAGCCAAGATGGAACGGTGTATGGCTACACCTTC. The J gene is TRBJ1-2, the V gene TRBV4-1; D gene uncertain. Deletions cut 0 bases from V and 5 bases from J, with 10 bases between. There are 14 residues in the CDR3. Germline CDR1 is MGHRA and CDR2 is YSYEKL.

This clonotype has a handful of counts. This sequence joins TRBV10-3 and TRBJ2-3; maybe TRBD2 (5 bases). Trimming left V 0 bases short and J 4 bases short, with 8 bases between. The V gene's germline CDR1 is ENHRY and CDR2 SYGVKD. This CDR3 comprises 14 residues. The CDR3, as DNA: TGTGCCATCAGTGAGTCGAGGGTCTCAGATACGCAGTATTTT. Translated, it gives CAISESRVSDTQYF.

This clonotype was counted between two and nine times. The rearrangement joins TRBV29-1 to TRBJ2-1; no firm D call. Per germline, CDR1 SQVTM and CDR2 ANQGSEA. The CDR3 contains 12 residues. Trimming pared 6 bases from V and 8 bases from J, leaving 14 bases between. This chain's CDR3 is CSVPLGGHEQFF. The CDR3 nucleotides are TGCAGCGTGCCCCTAGGCGGCCATGAGCAGTTCTTC.

The CDR3 region has the DNA TGCAGTGCCATCAGGAAAAACACTGAAGCTTTCTTT. It translates to CSAIRKNTEAFF. The chain carries TRBV20-1 and TRBJ1-1; D unclear. Per germline, CDR1 DFQATT and CDR2 SNEGSKA (reference sequence). V lost 6 bases to trimming and J lost 2 bases, with 10 bases between them. CDR3 length: 12 residues.

This sequence joins TRBV5-6 and TRBJ2-5; D may be TRBD2 (5 bases). In germline, CDR1 is SGHDT, CDR2 YYEEEE. The CDR3 is made up of 13 amino acids. Between the trimmed V and J ends, which lost 2 bases and 11 bases, there was a span of 16 bases. The CDR3 DNA reads TGTGCCAGCAGCTTAGGACTGAGCTCGGAGCAGTACTTC. Translated: CASSLGLSSEQYF.

This rearrangement joins TRBV4-2 to TRBJ2-5, with D maybe TRBD2 (6 bases). The CDR3 runs 14 residues. The V end lost 3 bases, the J end lost 3 bases, and 11 bases lay between the germline ends. CDR1 is LGHNA, CDR2 YNFKEQ, per germline. CDR3 nucleotides: TGTGCCAGCAGCCAGACCGGGAGTAAAGAGACCCAGTACTTC. Translation: CASSQTGSKETQYF.

In this sample, this clonotype turned up a few times. V usage is TRBV7-8 and J usage is TRBJ2-2; 9 bases map to TRBD1. Per the germline V gene, CDR1 is SGHVS and CDR2 is FQNEAQ. The CDR3 loop spans 14 amino acids. V lost 4 bases, J lost 8 bases, and 5 bases stayed unmatched. The CDR3 DNA sequence: TGTGCCAGCAGCTCATGGGACAGGGAAGGGGAGCTGTTTTTT. Residues: CASSSWDREGELFF.

This clonotype was observed once. The chain has TRBV2 and TRBJ2-2; TRBD2 matches 9 bases. With 5 bases clipped from V and 4 bases from J, the junction kept 23 bases outside the gene matches. The CDR3 length is 21 residues. CDR1 is SNHLY, CDR2 FYNNEI, per germline. CDR3 in DNA: TGTGCCAGCAGTCAGCAAAATACTTGGACTAGCGCGGGTTCGAGCACCGGGGAGCTGTTTTTT. Amino acids: CASSQQNTWTSAGSSTGELFF.